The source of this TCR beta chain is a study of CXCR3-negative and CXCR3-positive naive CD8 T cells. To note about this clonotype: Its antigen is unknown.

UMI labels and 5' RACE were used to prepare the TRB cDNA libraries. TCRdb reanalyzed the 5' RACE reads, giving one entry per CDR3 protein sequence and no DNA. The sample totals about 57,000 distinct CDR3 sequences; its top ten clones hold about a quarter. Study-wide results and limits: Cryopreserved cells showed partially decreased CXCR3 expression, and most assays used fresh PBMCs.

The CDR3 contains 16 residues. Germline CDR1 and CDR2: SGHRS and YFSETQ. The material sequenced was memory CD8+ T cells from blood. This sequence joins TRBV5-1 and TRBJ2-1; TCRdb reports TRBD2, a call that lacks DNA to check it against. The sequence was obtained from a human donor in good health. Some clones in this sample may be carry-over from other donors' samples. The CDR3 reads CASSFGGRPQVDEQFF.